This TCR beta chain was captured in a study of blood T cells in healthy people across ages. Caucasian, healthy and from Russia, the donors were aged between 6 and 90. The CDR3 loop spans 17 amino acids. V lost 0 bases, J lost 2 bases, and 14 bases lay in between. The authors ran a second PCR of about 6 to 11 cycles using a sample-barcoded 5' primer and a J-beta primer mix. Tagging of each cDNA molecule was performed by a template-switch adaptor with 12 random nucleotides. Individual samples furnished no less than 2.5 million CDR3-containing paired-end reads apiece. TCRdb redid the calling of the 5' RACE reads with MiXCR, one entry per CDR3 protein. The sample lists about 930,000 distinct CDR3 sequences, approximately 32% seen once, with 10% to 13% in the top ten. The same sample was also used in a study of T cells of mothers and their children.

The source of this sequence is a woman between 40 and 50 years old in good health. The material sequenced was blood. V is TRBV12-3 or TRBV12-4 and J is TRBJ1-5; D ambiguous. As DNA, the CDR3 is TGTGCCAGCAGTTTAGCCCCGAGGGCGGCGGGCAATCAGCCCCAGCATTTT. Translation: CASSLAPRAAGNQPQHF.